These 14 T cell receptor beta chains were all obtained from the same sample, sequenced in a study of blood T cell repertoires in COVID-19. The method was immunoSEQ multiplex PCR; TCRdb's version includes in-frame clones alone and lacks a portion of them. Found here are some 190,000 clones, roughly 80% of them singletons; the top ten hold 7.8%. Material: peripheral blood. The origin of the receptors is a woman aged 55 to 70 with COVID-19, enrolled during active disease.

The chain is built from TRBV10-2 and TRBJ1-5; no reliable D call. The CDR3 extends over 12 amino acids. Trimming removed 6 bases from V and 3 bases from J, with 6 bases in between. Germline values: CDR1 WSHSY, CDR2 SAAADI. In DNA form, the CDR3 reads TGCGCCAGCAGGGGCAACAATCAGCCCCAGCATTTT. Translation gives CASRGNNQPQHF.

The chain uses TRBV7-2 and TRBJ1-2; 10 positions agree with TRBD1. This CDR3 contains 16 residues. Trimming took 5 bases from V and 7 from J; bases not matched to a gene: 13. Germline-derived CDR1 and CDR2 are SGHTA and FQGNSA. CDR3 sequence reads: CASSNKAGQGSAGYTF. The CDR3 DNA reads TGTGCCAGCAGCAATAAAGCGGGACAGGGGAGCGCTGGCTACACCTTC.

This clone was detected a few times. The chain combines TRBV27 with TRBJ2-7; 7 nucleotides line up with TRBD2. The CDR3 totals 15 residues. Germline lookup yields CDR1 MNHEY and CDR2 SMNVEV (reference sequence). V lost 2 bases, J lost 3 bases, and 7 bases stayed unmatched. CDR3 sequence: CASSLGRGSSYEQYF. The CDR3 DNA is TGTGCCAGCAGTTTAGGTCGCGGGAGTAGCTACGAGCAGTACTTC.

This chain links TRBV27 with TRBJ2-3; 7 bases match TRBD2. The CDR3 has 16 residues. Trimming removed 6 bases from V and 4 bases from J; junction bases left unmatched: 13. In germline, CDR1 is MNHEY, CDR2 SMNVEV (reference sequence). DNA for the CDR3: TGTGCCAGCAGGACCTTAGGCGCAGGGAGGGCAGATACGCAGTATTTT. Amino acids: CASRTLGAGRADTQYF.

The rearrangement uses TRBV15 and TRBJ2-3; D is perhaps TRBD2 (5 bases). Trimming stripped 0 bases from V and 4 bases from J, with 8 bases between. The CDR3 runs 14 residues. Per germline, CDR1 LNHNV and CDR2 YYDKDF (reference sequence). CDR3 bases: TGTGCCACCAGCAGAGATCGCGGGTCAGATACGCAGTATTTT. Its translation is CATSRDRGSDTQYF. Based on the CDR3 plus reference TRBV15 and TRBJ2-3, the full variable domain is DAMVIQNPRYQVTQFGKPVTLSCSQTLNHNVMYWYQQKSSQAPKLLFHYYDKDFNNEADTPDNFQSRRPNTSFCFLDIRSPGLGDTAMYLCATSRDRGSDTQYFGPGTRLTVL.

The chain joins TRBV9 to TRBJ2-7, with 8 bases aligning to TRBD2. The CDR3 extends over 15 amino acids. Trimming removed 2 bases from V and 4 bases from J; junction bases left unmatched: 8. Germline-derived CDR1 and CDR2 are SGDLS and YYNGEE. The CDR3 reads CASSVQAGAPYEQYF. In DNA, the CDR3 is TGTGCCAGCAGCGTTCAAGCGGGGGCACCATACGAGCAGTACTTC.

J is TRBJ1-1 and V is TRBV10-3; no clear D. This CDR3 is built from 14 residues. Between the trimmed V and J ends, which lost 2 bases and 1 base, there was a span of 8 bases. Germline assignment: CDR1 ENHRY and CDR2 SYGVKD. CDR3 loop: CAISEQNKNTEAFF. The CDR3 DNA reads as TGTGCCATCAGTGAGCAGAATAAGAACACTGAAGCTTTCTTT.

The chain is built from TRBV5-4 and TRBJ2-2; 8 nucleotides line up with TRBD2. J was trimmed by 7 bases and V by 0 bases; bases with no gene match: 8. There are 16 residues in the CDR3. Germline V CDR1 and CDR2: SGHNT, YYREEE (reference sequence). The chain's CDR3 is CASSLAQRGYSGELFF. CDR3 sequence (DNA): TGTGCCAGCAGCTTGGCCCAGCGGGGGTACAGCGGGGAGCTGTTTTTT.

This clone showed up just once. The genes are TRBV27 and TRBJ1-1; D remains ambiguous. V was shortened by 7 bases and J by 1 base, with 7 bases between the two germline ends. Germline CDR1 is MNHEY and CDR2 is SMNVEV (reference sequence). CDR3 length equals 12 residues. CDR3 nucleotides: TGTGCCAGCAAGGAGAGGAACACTGAAGCTTTCTTT. Translating gives CASKERNTEAFF.

V usage is TRBV5-5 and J usage is TRBJ2-3; tentative D call: TRBD1 (6 bases). The CDR3 runs 15 residues. Germline values: CDR1 SGHKS, CDR2 YYEKEE (reference sequence). Trimming took off 3 bases at V and 0 bases at J, with 11 bases between the two ends. CDR3 in amino acids: CASSSDSTSTDTQYF. The CDR3 bases are TGTGCCAGCAGCTCGGACAGCACTAGCACAGATACGCAGTATTTT.

This clone has only a few counts. The chain is built from TRBV6-6 and TRBJ1-5; 9 nucleotides agree with TRBD1. The germline V gene encodes CDR1 MNHNY and CDR2 SVGAGI (reference sequence). J gave up 4 bases and V 5 bases, and 15 bases lay outside the gene matches. The CDR3 is 18 residues long. The CDR3 reads CASSPPATGGRSNQPQHF. The CDR3 DNA reads as TGTGCCAGCAGTCCTCCCGCAACAGGGGGCAGAAGTAATCAGCCCCAGCATTTT.

V gene TRBV3-1 (or the pseudogene TRBV3-2) combines with J gene TRBJ1-1; D uncertain. The CDR3 sequence is 14 residues long. Germline values: CDR1 LGHDT, CDR2 YNNKEL (reference sequence). The ends were cut back, 5 bases at V and 3 bases at J, with 13 bases in the middle. The CDR3 DNA is TGTGCCAGCAGCGTAATGGGCGGGGACACTGAAGCTTTCTTT. Translating it yields CASSVMGGDTEAFF.

Of note for this clone: The same CDR3 can be traced to other DNA sequences in this sample. The rearrangement uses TRBV12-3 or TRBV12-4 and TRBJ1-2; D gene ambiguous. V was trimmed by 6 bases and J by 4 bases, leaving 9 bases between them. The CDR3 sequence is 12 residues long. The CDR3 protein is CASRTGGYGYTF. CDR3 coding DNA: TGTGCCAGCAGGACTGGAGGCTATGGCTACACCTTC.

J is TRBJ1-2 and V is TRBV10-3, with 7 bases matching TRBD1. The CDR3 is 14 amino acids. Germline lookup yields CDR1 ENHRY and CDR2 SYGVKD. V dropped 10 bases and J dropped 3; count of bases not matched to a gene: 11. CDR3 sequence (DNA): TGTGCCAATCGACAGGGCGGTTACGACTATGGCTACACCTTC. It encodes CANRQGGYDYGYTF.